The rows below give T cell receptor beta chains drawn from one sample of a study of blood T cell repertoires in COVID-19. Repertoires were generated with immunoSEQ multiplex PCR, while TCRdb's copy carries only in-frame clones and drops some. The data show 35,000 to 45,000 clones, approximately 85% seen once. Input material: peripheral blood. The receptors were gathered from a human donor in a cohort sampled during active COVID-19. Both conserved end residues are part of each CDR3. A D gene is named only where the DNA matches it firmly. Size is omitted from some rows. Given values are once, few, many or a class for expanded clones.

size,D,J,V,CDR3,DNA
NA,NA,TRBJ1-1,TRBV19,CASVGRRTEAFF,TGTGCCAGTGTGGGGCGCAGGACTGAAGCTTTCTTT
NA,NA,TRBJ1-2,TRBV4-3,CASSQDPRDYGYTF,TGCGCCAGCAGCCAAGATCCACGGGACTATGGCTACACCTTC
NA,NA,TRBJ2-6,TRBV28,CASSHQGRGANVLTF,TGTGCCAGCAGTCACCAGGGGAGAGGGGCCAACGTCCTGACTTTC
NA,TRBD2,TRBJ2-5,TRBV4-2,CASSPSGGEETQYF,TGTGCCAGCAGCCCTAGCGGGGGGGAAGAGACCCAGTACTTC
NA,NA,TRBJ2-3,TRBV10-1,CASRSDATDTQYF,TGCGCCAGCAGAAGCGATGCCACAGATACGCAGTATTTT
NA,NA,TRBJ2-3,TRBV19,CASSWGRRTDTQYF,TGTGCCAGTAGCTGGGGGCGGCGCACAGATACGCAGTATTTT
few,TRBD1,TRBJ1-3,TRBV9,CASSPGTGNTIYF,TGTGCCAGCAGCCCCGGGACAGGCAACACCATATATTTT
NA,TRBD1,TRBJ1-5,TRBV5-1,CASSLDQGGEPQHF,TGCGCCAGCAGCTTGGATCAGGGGGGCGAGCCCCAGCATTTT
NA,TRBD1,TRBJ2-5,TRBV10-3,CAIREGTGGLETQYF,TGTGCCATCAGGGAGGGGACAGGGGGGCTCGAGACCCAGTACTTC
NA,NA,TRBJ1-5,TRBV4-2,CASSQDWRGGRTQPQHF,TGTGCCAGCAGCCAAGATTGGCGGGGGGGTAGGACTCAGCCCCAGCATTTT
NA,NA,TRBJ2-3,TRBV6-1,CASSEFSAGAFSTDTQYF,TGTGCCAGCAGTGAATTTTCGGCAGGGGCCTTTAGCACAGATACGCAGTATTTT
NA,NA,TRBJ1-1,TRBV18,CASSPRGGGGTEAFF,TGTGCCAGCTCACCACGAGGCGGGGGGGGCACTGAAGCTTTCTTT
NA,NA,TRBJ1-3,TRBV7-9,CASNSGTEPF,TGTGCCAGCAACTCCGGAACAGAACCTTTT
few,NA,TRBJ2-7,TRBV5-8,CASSPYYEQYF,TGTGCCAGCAGCCCCTACTACGAGCAGTACTTC
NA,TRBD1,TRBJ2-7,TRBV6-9,CASSYGPSDRGVMPYEQYF,TGTGCCAGCAGTTATGGCCCCTCCGACAGGGGTGTCATGCCCTACGAGCAGTACTTC
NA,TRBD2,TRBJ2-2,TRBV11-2,CASSLDRGGGTGELFF,TGTGCCAGCAGCTTAGATCGGGGGGGAGGCACCGGGGAGCTGTTTTTT
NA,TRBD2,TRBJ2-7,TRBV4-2,CASSQDGSGGAYEQYF,TGTGCCAGCAGCCAAGACGGTAGCGGGGGAGCCTACGAGCAGTACTTC
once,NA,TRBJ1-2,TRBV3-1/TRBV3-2,CASSPGWEGYTF,TGTGCCAGCAGCCCTGGCTGGGAGGGCTACACCTTC
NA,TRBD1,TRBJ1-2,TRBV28,CASTPPTGVGYTF,TGTGCCAGCACCCCCCCGACAGGGGTCGGCTACACCTTC
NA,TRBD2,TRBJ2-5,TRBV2,CASSRGLAGQETQYF,TGTGCCAGCAGTCGCGGACTAGCGGGACAAGAGACCCAGTACTTC
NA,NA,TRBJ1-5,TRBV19,CASRFTGYNQPQHF,TGTGCCAGTAGATTCACAGGCTACAATCAGCCCCAGCATTTT
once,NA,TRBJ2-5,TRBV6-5,CASSYTQVRETQYF,TGTGCCAGCAGTTACACACAGGTCAGAGAGACCCAGTACTTC
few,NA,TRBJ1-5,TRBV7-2,CASSLEGPRWPQHF,TGTGCCAGCAGCCTGGAGGGGCCCAGGTGGCCCCAGCATTTT
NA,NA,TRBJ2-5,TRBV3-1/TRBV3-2,CASSLGGQETQYF,TGTGCCAGCAGCCTGGGGGGACAAGAGACCCAGTACTTC
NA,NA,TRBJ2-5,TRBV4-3,CASSQTGRETQYF,TGCGCCAGCAGCCAAACAGGGAGAGAGACCCAGTACTTC
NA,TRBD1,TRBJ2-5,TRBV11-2,CASSFAGGYQETQYF,TGTGCCAGCAGCTTTGCAGGGGGATACCAAGAGACCCAGTACTTC
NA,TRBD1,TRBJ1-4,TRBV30,CAWQGDEKLFF,TGTGCCTGGCAGGGGGACGAAAAACTGTTTTTT
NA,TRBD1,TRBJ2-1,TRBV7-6,CASSPRAGGNEQFF,TGTGCCAGCAGCCCCCGGGCAGGGGGCAATGAGCAGTTCTTC
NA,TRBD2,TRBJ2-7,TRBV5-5,CASSLGSGGAYEQYF,TGTGCCAGCAGCTTGGGGAGCGGGGGGGCCTACGAGCAGTACTTC
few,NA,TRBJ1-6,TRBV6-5,CASREADSPLHF,TGTGCCAGTCGGGAGGCAGATTCACCCCTCCACTTT
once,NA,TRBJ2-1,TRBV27,CASSSGAGYNEQFF,TGTGCCAGCAGTTCTGGGGCCGGCTACAATGAGCAGTTCTTC
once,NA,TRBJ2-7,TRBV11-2,CASRSLTGKTYEQYF,TGTGCCAGCAGAAGTCTCACAGGGAAAACCTACGAGCAGTACTTC
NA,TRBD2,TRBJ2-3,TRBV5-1,CASSPPRGGSDTQYF,TGCGCCAGCAGCCCCCCCCGGGGGGGATCGGATACGCAGTATTTT
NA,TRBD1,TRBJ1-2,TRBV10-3,CAISESRGTGPYGYTF,TGTGCCATCAGTGAGTCGAGGGGGACAGGTCCGTATGGCTACACCTTC
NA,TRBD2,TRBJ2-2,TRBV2,CASMASGAGGELFF,TGTGCCAGCATGGCTAGCGGGGCAGGCGGGGAGCTGTTTTTT
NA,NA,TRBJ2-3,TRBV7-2,CASSLDGAGAHTDTQYF,TGTGCCAGCAGCTTAGACGGGGCGGGGGCTCACACAGATACGCAGTATTTT
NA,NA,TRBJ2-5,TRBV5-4,CASSIQGPGETQYF,TGTGCCAGCAGCATACAGGGCCCCGGGGAGACCCAGTACTTC
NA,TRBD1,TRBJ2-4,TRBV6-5,CASSNRQGKNIQYF,TGTGCCAGCAGTAACCGACAGGGGAAAAACATTCAGTACTTC
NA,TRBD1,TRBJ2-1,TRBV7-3,CASSSGQVYNEQFF,TGTGCCAGCAGCTCGGGACAGGTCTACAATGAGCAGTTCTTC
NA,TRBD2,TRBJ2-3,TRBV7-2,CASSMKRGGRTDTQYF,TGTGCCAGCAGTATGAAGCGGGGGGGCAGGACAGATACGCAGTATTTT